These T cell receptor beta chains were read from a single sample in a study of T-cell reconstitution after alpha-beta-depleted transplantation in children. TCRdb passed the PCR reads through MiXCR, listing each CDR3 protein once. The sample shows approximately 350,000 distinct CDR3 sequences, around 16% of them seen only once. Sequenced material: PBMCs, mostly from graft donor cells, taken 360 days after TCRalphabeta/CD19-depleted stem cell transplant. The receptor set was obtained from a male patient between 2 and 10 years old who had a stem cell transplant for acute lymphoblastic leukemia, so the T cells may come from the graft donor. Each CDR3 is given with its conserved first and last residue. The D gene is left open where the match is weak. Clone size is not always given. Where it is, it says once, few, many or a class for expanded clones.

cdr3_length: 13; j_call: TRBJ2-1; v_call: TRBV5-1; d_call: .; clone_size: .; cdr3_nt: TGCGCCAGCGGCAGGGCTTCCTACAATGAGCAGTTCTTC; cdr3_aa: CASGRASYNEQFF
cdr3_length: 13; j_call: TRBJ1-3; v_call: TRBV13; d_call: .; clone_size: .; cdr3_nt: TGTGCCAGCAGCTCGGATAGGGGGAACACCATATATTTT; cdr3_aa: CASSSDRGNTIYF
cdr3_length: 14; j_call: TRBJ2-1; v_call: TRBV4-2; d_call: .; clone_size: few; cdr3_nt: TGTGCCAGCAGCCAAGCGGGAATTAACAATGAGCAGTTCTTC; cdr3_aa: CASSQAGINNEQFF
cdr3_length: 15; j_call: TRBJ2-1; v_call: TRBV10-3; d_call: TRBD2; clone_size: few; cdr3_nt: TGTGCCATCAGCGCTTCTAGCGGGGGCCGAAATGAGCAGTTCTTC; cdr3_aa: CAISASSGGRNEQFF
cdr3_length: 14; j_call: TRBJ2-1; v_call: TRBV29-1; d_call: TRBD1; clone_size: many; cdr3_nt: TGCAGCGTTGATAGTTTAGGGGGCGATAATGAGCAGTTCTTC; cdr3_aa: CSVDSLGGDNEQFF
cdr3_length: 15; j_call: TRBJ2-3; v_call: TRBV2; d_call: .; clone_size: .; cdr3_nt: TGTGCCAGCACTGCGGTACAGAGCCCCACAGATACGCAGTATTTT; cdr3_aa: CASTAVQSPTDTQYF
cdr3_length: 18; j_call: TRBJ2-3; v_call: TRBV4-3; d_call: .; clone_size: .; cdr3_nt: TGCGCCAGCAGCCAAGTTCCGGCGGGTGGGTCCACCCTGGATACGCAGTATTTT; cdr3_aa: CASSQVPAGGSTLDTQYF
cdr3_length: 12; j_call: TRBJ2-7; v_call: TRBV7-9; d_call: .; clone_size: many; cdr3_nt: TGTGCCAGCAGCCGAATCACGTACGAGCAGTACTTC; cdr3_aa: CASSRITYEQYF
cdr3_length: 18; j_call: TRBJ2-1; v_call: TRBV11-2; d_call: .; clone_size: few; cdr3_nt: TGTGCCAGCAGCTTAGGCCCCAAGGCGGGGAGCTCCTACAATGAGCAGTTCTTC; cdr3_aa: CASSLGPKAGSSYNEQFF
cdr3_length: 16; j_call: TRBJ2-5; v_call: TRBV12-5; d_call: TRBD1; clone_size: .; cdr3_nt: TGTGCTAGTGCCCAGGGGGCGAGGGTCTTACAAGAGACCCAGTACTTC; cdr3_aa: CASAQGARVLQETQYF
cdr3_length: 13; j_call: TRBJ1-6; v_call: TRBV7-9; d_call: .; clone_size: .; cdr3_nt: TGTGCCAGCACATCTAGAGGAGGTTCACCCCTCCACTTT; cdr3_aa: CASTSRGGSPLHF
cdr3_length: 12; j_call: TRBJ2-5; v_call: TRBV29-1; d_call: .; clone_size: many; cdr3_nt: TGCAGCGTTGGACATAGTCAAGAGACCCAGTACTTC; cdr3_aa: CSVGHSQETQYF
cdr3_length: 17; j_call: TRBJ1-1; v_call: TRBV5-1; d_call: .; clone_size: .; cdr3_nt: TGCGCCAGCAGGGAGAGAGTCAGGTTATTCGGGGACACTGAAGCTTTCTTT; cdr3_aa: CASRERVRLFGDTEAFF
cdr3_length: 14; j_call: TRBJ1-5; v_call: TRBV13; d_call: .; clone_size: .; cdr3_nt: TGTGCCATGGGCCCCCGGGGGCTCGGGCAGCCCCAGCATTTT; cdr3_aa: CAMGPRGLGQPQHF
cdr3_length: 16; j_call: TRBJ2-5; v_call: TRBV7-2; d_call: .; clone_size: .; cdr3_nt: TGTGCCAGCAGCGTACAGTCTAGCTTCGGTGGAGAGACCCAGTACTTC; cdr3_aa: CASSVQSSFGGETQYF
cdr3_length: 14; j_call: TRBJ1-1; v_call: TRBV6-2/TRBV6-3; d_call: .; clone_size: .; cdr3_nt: TGTGCCAGCACCAACCAAGGGGGAAACACTGAAGCTTTCTTT; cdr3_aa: CASTNQGGNTEAFF
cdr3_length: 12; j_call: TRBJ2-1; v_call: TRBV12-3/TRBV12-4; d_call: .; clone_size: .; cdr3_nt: TGTGCCAGCAGTTTCATATCGGATGAGCAGTTCTTC; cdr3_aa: CASSFISDEQFF
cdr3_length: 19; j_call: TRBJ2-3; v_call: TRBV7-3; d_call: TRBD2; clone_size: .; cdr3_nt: TGTGCCAGCAGTTTAAACGGGGCGGCGGGAGGGCCGGTAGGAAATACGCAGTATTTT; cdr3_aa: CASSLNGAAGGPVGNTQYF
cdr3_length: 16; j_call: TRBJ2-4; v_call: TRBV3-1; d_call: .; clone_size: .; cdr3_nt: TGTGCCAGCAGCCAAGATTTAGGGGGGAGCAAAAACATTCAGTACTTC; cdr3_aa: CASSQDLGGSKNIQYF
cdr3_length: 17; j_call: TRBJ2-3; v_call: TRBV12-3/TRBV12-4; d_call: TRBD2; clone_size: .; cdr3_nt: TGTGCCAGCAGTTTAGTCCCTAGCGGGTTGAACACAGATACGCAGTATTTT; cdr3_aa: CASSLVPSGLNTDTQYF
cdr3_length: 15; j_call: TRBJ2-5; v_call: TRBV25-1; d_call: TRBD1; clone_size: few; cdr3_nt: TGTGCCAGCAGTGAATTAGGAACAGGGGGCGAGACCCAGTACTTC; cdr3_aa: CASSELGTGGETQYF
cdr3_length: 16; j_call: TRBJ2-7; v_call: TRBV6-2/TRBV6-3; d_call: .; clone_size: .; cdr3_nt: TGTGCCAGCAGTCTCCCCCCATCGGGGCCCTCCTACGAGCAGTACTTC; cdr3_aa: CASSLPPSGPSYEQYF
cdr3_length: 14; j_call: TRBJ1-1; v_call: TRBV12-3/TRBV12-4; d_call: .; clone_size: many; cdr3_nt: TGTGCCAGCAGTTTCGGCAACATGAACACTGAAGCTTTCTTT; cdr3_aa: CASSFGNMNTEAFF
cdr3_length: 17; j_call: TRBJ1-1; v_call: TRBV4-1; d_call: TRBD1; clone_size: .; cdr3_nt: TGCGCCAGCAGCCAAGCTCCGGGACAGGGGTCTTCGGGGGAAGCTTTCTTT; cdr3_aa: CASSQAPGQGSSGEAFF
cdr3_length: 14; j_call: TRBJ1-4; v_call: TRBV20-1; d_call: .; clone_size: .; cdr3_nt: TGCAGTGCTAGACTCCTAACGAGAAATGAAAAACTGTTTTTT; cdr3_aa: CSARLLTRNEKLFF
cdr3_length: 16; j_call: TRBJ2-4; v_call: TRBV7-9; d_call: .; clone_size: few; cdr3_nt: TGTGCCAGCAGCTTAGGGTGGGCCGGCCACGAAAACATTCAGTACTTC; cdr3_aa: CASSLGWAGHENIQYF
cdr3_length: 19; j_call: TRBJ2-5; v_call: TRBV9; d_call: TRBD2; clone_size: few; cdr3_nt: TGTGCCAGCAGCGTTGGGCTTAGCGGGAGGGTACCTTTCCAAGAGACCCAGTACTTC; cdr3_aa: CASSVGLSGRVPFQETQYF
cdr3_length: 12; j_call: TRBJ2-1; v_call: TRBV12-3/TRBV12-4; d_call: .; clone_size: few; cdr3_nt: TGTGCCAGCAGACGCAAGTACAATGAGCAGTTCTTC; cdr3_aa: CASRRKYNEQFF
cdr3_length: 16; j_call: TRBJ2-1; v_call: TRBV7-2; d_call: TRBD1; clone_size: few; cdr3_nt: TGTGCCAGCAGCTCGAGGACAGGGGGATCCTACAATGAGCAGTTCTTC; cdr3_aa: CASSSRTGGSYNEQFF
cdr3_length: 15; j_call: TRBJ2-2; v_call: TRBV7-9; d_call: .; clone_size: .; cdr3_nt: TGTGCCAGCAGATCCGGGGGAAGCGGGACCGGGGAGCTGTTTTTT; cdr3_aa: CASRSGGSGTGELFF
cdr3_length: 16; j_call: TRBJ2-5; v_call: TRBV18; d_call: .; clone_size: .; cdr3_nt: TGTGCCAGCTCACCTGCGGGGCCCTGGGGAAAAGAGACCCAGTACTTC; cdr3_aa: CASSPAGPWGKETQYF
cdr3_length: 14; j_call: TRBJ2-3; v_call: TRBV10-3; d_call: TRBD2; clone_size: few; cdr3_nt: TGTGCCATCAGTGCTAGCGGGAGGTCTGATACGCAGTATTTT; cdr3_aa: CAISASGRSDTQYF
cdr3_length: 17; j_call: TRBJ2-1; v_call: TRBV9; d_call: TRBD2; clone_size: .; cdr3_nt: TGTGCCAGCAGCGTTAACCCGGGAGGACGAAGGGGTAATGAGCAGTTCTTC; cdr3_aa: CASSVNPGGRRGNEQFF
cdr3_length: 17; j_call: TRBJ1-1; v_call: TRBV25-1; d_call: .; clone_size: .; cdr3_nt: TGTGCCAGCTCGGGCACGGAGGACTCAGTCTTATACACTGAAGCTTTCTTT; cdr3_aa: CASSGTEDSVLYTEAFF
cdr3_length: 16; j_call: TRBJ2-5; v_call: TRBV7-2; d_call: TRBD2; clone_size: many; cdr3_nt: TGTGCCAGCAGCCTACAGCCCCTAGCGGGAGAAAAGACCCAGTACTTC; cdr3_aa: CASSLQPLAGEKTQYF
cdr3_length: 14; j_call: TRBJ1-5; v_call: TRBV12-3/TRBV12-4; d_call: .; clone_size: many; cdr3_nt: TGTGCCAGCAGTTTGAACAGAGCTCGACAGCCCCAGCATTTT; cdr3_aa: CASSLNRARQPQHF
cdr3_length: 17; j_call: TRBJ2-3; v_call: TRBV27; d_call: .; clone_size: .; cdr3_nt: TGTGCCAGCAGTTTATCCCCGTGGGACTCGGGCACAGATACGCAGTATTTT; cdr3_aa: CASSLSPWDSGTDTQYF
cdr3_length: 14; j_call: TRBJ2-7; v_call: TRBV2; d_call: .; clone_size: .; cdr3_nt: TGTGCCAGCAGTAGTGGGACACCGCCTGGGGAGCAGTACTTC; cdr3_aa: CASSSGTPPGEQYF
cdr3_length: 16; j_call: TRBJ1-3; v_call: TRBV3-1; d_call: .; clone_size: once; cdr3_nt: TGTGCCAGCAGCCAATTTGGCCGGCTTCTGGGAAACACCATATATTTT; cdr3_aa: CASSQFGRLLGNTIYF
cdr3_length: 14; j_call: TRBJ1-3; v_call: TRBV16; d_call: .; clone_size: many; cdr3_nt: TGTGCCAGCAGCCAATGGGTACCCGGAAACACCATATATTTT; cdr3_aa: CASSQWVPGNTIYF
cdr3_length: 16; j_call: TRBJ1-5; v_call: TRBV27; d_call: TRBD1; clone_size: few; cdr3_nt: TGTGCCAGCAGTCCAAATTACAGGGGGCGGAATCAGCCCCAGCATTTT; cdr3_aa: CASSPNYRGRNQPQHF
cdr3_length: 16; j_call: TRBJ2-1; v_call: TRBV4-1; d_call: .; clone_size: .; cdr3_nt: TGCGCCAGCAGCCAATTACCGAATGACAGGTACAATGAGCAGTTCTTC; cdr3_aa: CASSQLPNDRYNEQFF
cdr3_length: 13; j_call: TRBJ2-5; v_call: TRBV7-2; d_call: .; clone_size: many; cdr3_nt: TGTGCCAGCAGCCAATTCAGGGAAGAGACCCAGTACTTC; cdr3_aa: CASSQFREETQYF
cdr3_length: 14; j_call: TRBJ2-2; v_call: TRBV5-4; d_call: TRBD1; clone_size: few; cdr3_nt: TGTGCCAGCAGCTCGAGACAGGGTTCCGGGGAGCTGTTTTTT; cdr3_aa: CASSSRQGSGELFF
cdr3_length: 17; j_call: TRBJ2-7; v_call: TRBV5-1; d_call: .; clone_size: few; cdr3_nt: TGCGCCAGCAGCTCTAGACAGTCCCCTACGACGGACTACGAGCAGTACTTC; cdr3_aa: CASSSRQSPTTDYEQYF
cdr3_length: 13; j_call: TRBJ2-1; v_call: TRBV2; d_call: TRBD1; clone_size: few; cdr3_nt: TGTGCCAGCAGCACCGGACAGGGCTATGGGCAGTTCTTC; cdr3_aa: CASSTGQGYGQFF
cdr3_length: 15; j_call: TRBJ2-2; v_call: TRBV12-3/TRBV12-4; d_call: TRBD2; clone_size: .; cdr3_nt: TGTGCCAGCAGTTCCTGGACGGGGGGGATCGGGGAGCTGTTTTTT; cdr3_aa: CASSSWTGGIGELFF
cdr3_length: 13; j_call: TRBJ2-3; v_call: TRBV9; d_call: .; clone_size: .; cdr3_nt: TGTGCCAGCAGCGCAGGTGGGCCAGATACGCAGTATTTT; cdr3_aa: CASSAGGPDTQYF
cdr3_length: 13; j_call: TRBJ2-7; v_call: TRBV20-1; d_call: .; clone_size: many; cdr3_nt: TGCAGTGCTATCGTCTGGGGCGGTAACGAGCAGTACTTC; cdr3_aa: CSAIVWGGNEQYF
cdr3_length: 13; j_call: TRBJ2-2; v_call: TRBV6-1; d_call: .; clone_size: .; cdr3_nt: TGTGCCAGCACCAAGGACTATTCCGGGGAGCTGTTTTTT; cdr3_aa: CASTKDYSGELFF
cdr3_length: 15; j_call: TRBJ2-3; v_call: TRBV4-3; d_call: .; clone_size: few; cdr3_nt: TGCGCCAGCAGCCCCCGACAGGAAATCACAGATACGCAGTATTTT; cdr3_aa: CASSPRQEITDTQYF
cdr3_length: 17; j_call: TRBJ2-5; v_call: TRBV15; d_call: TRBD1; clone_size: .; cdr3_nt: TGTGCCACCAGCAGAGATCGGGGACAGATTACAGAAGAGACCCAGTACTTC; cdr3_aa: CATSRDRGQITEETQYF
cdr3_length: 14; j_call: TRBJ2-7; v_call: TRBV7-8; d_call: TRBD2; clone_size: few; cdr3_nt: TGTGCCAGCAGTTGGGGACTAGCTCTCTACGAGCAGTACTTC; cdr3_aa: CASSWGLALYEQYF